This T cell receptor beta chain stems from a study of early T cells in non-severe SARS-CoV-2 infection. About the research overall: Chains were not paired, and sequencing was done on bulk RNA from unsorted whole blood.

About this clonotype: The antigen remains unidentified.

The CDR3 extends over 14 amino acids. Germline V gene lookup returns CDR1 DFQATT and CDR2 SNEGSKA (reference sequence). The V gene lost 1 base and the J gene lost 4 bases, with 13 bases spanning the gap. Study-wide findings and caveats: VDJdb matching, biased toward anti-spike CD8 responses, missed private and CD4 specificities.

From the 5' RACE reads, TCRdb called clonotypes with MiXCR, one entry per CDR3 protein. The sample comprises 24,000 or so distinct CDR3 sequences, around 5.4% of which are singletons, and 2% to 2.5% rests with the top ten. The sequenced material came from whole blood. V gene TRBV20-1 combines with J gene TRBJ1-1; D is possibly TRBD1 (5 bases). The TCR was taken from an adult who was a healthcare worker with PCR-confirmed SARS-CoV-2 infection or an uninfected control (not recorded which). The CDR3 DNA follows: TGCAGTGCTAGAGCCAAGAGGGGTCTCACTGAAGCTTTCTTT. Amino acids: CSARAKRGLTEAFF.